The next 23 T cell receptor beta chains were all read from a single sample in a study of cytomegalovirus exposure and HLA in healthy donors. PCR involved 60 Vbeta and 13 Jbeta primers. The assay was immunoSEQ multiplex PCR, and TCRdb's table has in-frame clones only and misses some. The sample shows approximately 100,000 clones, approximately 74% of them seen only once. Sequencing used PBMCs. These receptors were taken from a woman in her forties in good health and CMV-seronegative.

Here the CDR3 reads CASSPTGDVQYF. In DNA form, the CDR3 reads TGTGCCAGCAGCCCGACAGGGGACGTGCAGTACTTC. This sequence joins TRBV7-3 and TRBJ2-7; 8 bases match TRBD1. The germline V gene encodes CDR1 SGHTA and CDR2 FQGTGA. With V trimmed by 5 bases and J by 9 bases, 6 bases remained unmatched. This CDR3 region has 12 residues. Full variable domain (rest looked up from reference TRBV7-3 and TRBJ2-7): GAGVSQTPSNKVTEKGKYVELRCDPISGHTALYWYRQSLGQGPEFLIYFQGTGAADDSGLPNDRFFAVRPEGSVSTLKIQRTERGDSAVYLCASSPTGDVQYFGPGTRLTVT.

The CDR3 loop is CASGWSGEETQYF. CDR3 in DNA: TGTGCCAGTGGATGGTCAGGGGAAGAGACCCAGTACTTC. The V call is TRBV2, the J call TRBJ2-5, with D possibly TRBD1 on 6 matching bases. The CDR3 sequence is 13 residues long. Germline V gene sequence: CDR1 SNHLY, CDR2 FYNNEI. V was trimmed by 9 bases and J by 3 bases, leaving 14 bases between them.

The CDR3: CASSLRTDTGELFF. CDR3 nucleotides: TGTGCCAGCAGCTTAAGGACAGACACCGGGGAGCTGTTTTTT. The genes are TRBV7-3 and TRBJ2-2, with a weak D call TRBD1 (6 bases). CDR1 SGHTA and CDR2 FQGTGA come from the germline V gene. The CDR3 is 14 residues long. V lost 1 base and J 3 bases, leaving 6 bases between the germline ends.

The chain is built from TRBV4-3 and TRBJ2-7; 9 bases align to TRBD1. This CDR3 is built from 14 residues. V dropped 2 bases and J dropped 6; count of bases not matched to a gene: 5. CDR1 and CDR2 from the germline V gene are LGHNA and YSLEER. CDR3 sequence (DNA): TGCGCCAGCAGCCAACTACAGGGGGCTCGCGAGCAGTACTTC. Its translation is CASSQLQGAREQYF.

The chain joins TRBV28 to TRBJ2-7; 7 bases line up with TRBD2. CDR1 is MDHEN, CDR2 SYDVKM, per germline. V shed 3 bases, J shed 7 bases, and the junction held 12 bases outside the gene matches. There are 15 residues in the CDR3. CDR3 bases: TGTGCCAGCAGTTTTCAAGCGGGGTCCAGCGGGGAGCAGTACTTC. It translates to CASSFQAGSSGEQYF.

This clone has only a few counts. The rearrangement joins TRBV6-1 to TRBJ1-6; weak D call: TRBD1 (6 bases). Germline CDR1 reads MNHNS; CDR2 reads SASEGT. The CDR3 has 16 amino acids. The ends were cut back, 4 bases at V and 10 bases at J, with 20 bases in the middle. CDR3 loop: CASSVHYVEGGSPLHF. DNA for the CDR3: TGTGCCAGCAGTGTACATTACGTGGAAGGGGGATCACCCCTCCACTTT.

The chain joins TRBV29-1 to TRBJ1-1; D not resolved. Looked up from germline, CDR1 is SQVTM and CDR2 is ANQGSEA. Trimming removed 8 bases at V and 6 bases at J, with 13 bases between. The CDR3 length is 11 residues. Here the CDR3 reads CSTGREPEAFF. The CDR3, as DNA: TGCAGCACCGGGAGGGAACCTGAAGCTTTCTTT. Together with reference TRBV29-1 and TRBJ1-1, the CDR3 gives the full variable domain: SAVISQKPSRDICQRGTSLTIQCQVDSQVTMMFWYRQQPGQSLTLIATANQGSEATYESGFVIDKFPISRPNLTFSTLTVSNMSPEDSSIYLCSTGREPEAFFGQGTRLTVV.

This sequence joins TRBV29-1 and TRBJ1-1; D is perhaps TRBD1 (6 bases). Per the germline V gene, CDR1 is SQVTM and CDR2 is ANQGSEA. The CDR3 is 14 residues long. V was trimmed by 6 bases and J by 2 bases, leaving 16 bases between them. CDR3 region: CSVRTAALNTEAFF. The CDR3 coding sequence is TGCAGCGTGAGGACAGCCGCCTTAAACACTGAAGCTTTCTTT.

This clone was recorded only once. The V gene is TRBV9, the J gene TRBJ1-2, with D possibly matching TRBD1 (6 bases). From germline, CDR1 is SGDLS and CDR2 YYNGEE. The CDR3 runs to 16 residues. Trimming removed 3 bases from V and 2 bases from J, with 17 bases in between. The DNA for the CDR3 is TGTGCCAGCAGCGCTCCTAGACAGGATCCCAACTATGGCTACACCTTC. It codes for CASSAPRQDPNYGYTF. The variable domain in full, with the rest retrieved from reference TRBV9 and TRBJ1-2, is DSGVTQTPKHLITATGQRVTLRCSPRSGDLSVYWYQQSLDQGLQFLIQYYNGEERAKGNILERFSAQQFPDLHSELNLSSLELGDSALYFCASSAPRQDPNYGYTFGSGTRLTVV.

The chain uses TRBV7-9 and TRBJ1-1; D ambiguous. Germline V gene lookup returns CDR1 SEHNR and CDR2 FQNEAQ (reference sequence). This CDR3 region has 13 residues. V was clipped by 5 bases and J by 3 bases, with 10 bases between them. The CDR3 here is CASSGIAYTEAFF. DNA for the CDR3: TGTGCCAGCAGCGGAATAGCTTACACTGAAGCTTTCTTT.

This rearrangement joins TRBV12-1 to TRBJ2-5; the table names TRBD2, a call not compared with the DNA. TRBV12-1 is labeled a pseudogene. The CDR3 loop spans 15 amino acids. The CDR3 loop reads CASSSGGASTETQYF. CDR3 bases: TGTGCCAGCAGTTCGGGGGGGGCGAGTACAGAGACCCAGTACTTC.

This clone was seen more than once but under ten times. V and J are TRBV4-1 and TRBJ1-4; 7 nucleotides align to TRBD1. The CDR3 has 16 residues. J lost 0 bases, V lost 4 bases, and 5 bases had no gene match. CDR1 and CDR2 from the germline V gene are MGHRA and YSYEKL. This CDR3 is CASSRDRSATNEKLFF. CDR3 coding DNA: TGCGCCAGCAGCCGGGACAGAAGTGCAACTAATGAAAAACTGTTTTTT.

The chain recombines TRBV30 with TRBJ1-1; D not certain. Germline CDR1 and CDR2: GTSNPN and SVGIG (reference sequence). Trimming removed 4 bases from V and 6 bases from J, with 21 bases in between. The length of the CDR3 is 15 residues. This CDR3 is CAWKHHGRKGPEAFF. CDR3 coding DNA: TGTGCCTGGAAACACCACGGGAGGAAAGGGCCTGAAGCTTTCTTT.

As to this clone: A junction boundary mismatches the germline segment, possibly from a read error. V is TRBV7-7 and J is TRBJ1-4, with D possibly matching TRBD1 (5 bases). There are 13 residues in the CDR3. Germline CDR1 reads SSHAT; CDR2 reads FNYEAQ (reference sequence). CDR3 sequence reads: CASSLEPGEKLFF. CDR3 nucleotide sequence: TGTGCTAGCAGCTTAGAACCAGGGGAAAAACTGTTTTTT.

The V gene is TRBV5-4, the J gene TRBJ1-1; D is uncertain. Looked up from germline, CDR1 is SGHNT and CDR2 is YYREEE (reference sequence). The CDR3 runs 13 residues. Between the trimmed V and J ends, which lost 0 bases and 4 bases, there was a span of 7 bases. The CDR3 loop is CASSLELSTEAFF. CDR3 DNA: TGTGCCAGCAGCTTGGAACTGAGCACTGAAGCTTTCTTT. Based on the CDR3 plus reference TRBV5-4 and TRBJ1-1, the full variable domain is ETGVTQSPTHLIKTRGQQVTLRCSSQSGHNTVSWYQQALGQGPQFIFQYYREEENGRGNFPPRFSGLQFPNYSSELNVNALELDDSALYLCASSLELSTEAFFGQGTRLTVV.

This clone was observed a handful of times. This chain joins TRBV6-5 and TRBJ2-1; D gene ambiguous. Germline V gives CDR1 MNHEY, CDR2 SVGAGI. The V end was cut by 0 bases, the J end by 0 bases, with 6 bases between. This CDR3 is built from 15 residues. The CDR3 region has the DNA TGTGCCAGCAGTTACTCCTCCAGCTCCTACAATGAGCAGTTCTTC. Its translation: CASSYSSSSYNEQFF.

This sequence joins TRBV2 and TRBJ2-1; weak D call: TRBD2 (5 bases). Trimming took off 5 bases at V and 0 bases at J, with 8 bases between the two ends. The CDR3 contains 14 residues. From germline, CDR1 is SNHLY and CDR2 FYNNEI. The CDR3 loop reads CASSWESSYNEQFF. DNA of the CDR3: TGTGCCAGCAGTTGGGAGAGCTCCTACAATGAGCAGTTCTTC.

This clone was observed a few times. The V call is TRBV9, the J call TRBJ1-1; D is unclear. Germline V gene lookup returns CDR1 SGDLS and CDR2 YYNGEE. V dropped 7 bases and J dropped 1 base, with 14 bases sitting between them. The CDR3 is 14 amino acids. The CDR3 bases are TGTGCCAGCGCCCTAGAGGTGGAGAACACTGAAGCTTTCTTT. Translation gives CASALEVENTEAFF.

The genes are TRBV13 and TRBJ2-7; 9 bases map to TRBD1. The J segment lost 0 bases and the V segment lost 4 bases, leaving 7 bases of the junction unmatched. The CDR3 runs to 16 residues. CDR1 is PRHDT, CDR2 FYEKMQ, per germline (reference sequence). The DNA of the CDR3 is TGTGCCAGCAGCTCGGGCCCGACAGGGGGCTCCTACGAGCAGTACTTC. It codes for CASSSGPTGGSYEQYF.

The chain recombines TRBV6-5 with TRBJ1-5, with a tentative D call TRBD1 (6 bases). CDR1 and CDR2 from the germline V gene are MNHEY and SVGAGI. The CDR3 runs 13 residues. Trimming cost V 7 bases and J 0 bases, with 7 bases left between them. In DNA form, the CDR3 reads TGTGCCAGCAAGACAGGTAGCAATCAGCCCCAGCATTTT. Translated, it gives CASKTGSNQPQHF.

This chain links TRBV7-9 with TRBJ2-7; 10 nucleotides match TRBD1. The CDR3 extends over 14 amino acids. Germline CDR1 SEHNR, CDR2 FQNEAQ (reference sequence). Germline trimming cut 4 bases from V and 6 bases from J; bases unmatched to any gene: 6. The chain's CDR3 is CASSSGTGDIEQYF. DNA of the CDR3: TGTGCCAGCAGCTCCGGGACAGGGGATATCGAGCAGTACTTC.

The gene calls are TRBV6-1 and TRBJ2-7, with D possibly being TRBD2 (6 bases). The V end lost 3 bases, the J end lost 5 bases, and 14 bases lay between the germline ends. The length of the CDR3 is 14 residues. CDR1 and CDR2 from the germline V gene are MNHNS and SASEGT. CDR3: CASSDQGGAHEQYF. The DNA of the CDR3 is TGTGCCAGCAGTGACCAGGGCGGGGCCCACGAGCAGTACTTC.

The V and J genes are TRBV13 and TRBJ2-5; TRBD2 agrees at 15 bases. The J call may be in error: the DNA end matches TRBJ2-7 better. The CDR3 loop spans 18 amino acids. Germline V gene sequence: CDR1 PRHDT, CDR2 FYEKMQ (reference sequence). This CDR3 reads CASSSRTSGGVSSYEQYF. The DNA for the CDR3 is TGTGCCAGCAGCTCCCGGACTAGCGGGGGGGTAAGCTCCTACGAGCAGTACTTC.